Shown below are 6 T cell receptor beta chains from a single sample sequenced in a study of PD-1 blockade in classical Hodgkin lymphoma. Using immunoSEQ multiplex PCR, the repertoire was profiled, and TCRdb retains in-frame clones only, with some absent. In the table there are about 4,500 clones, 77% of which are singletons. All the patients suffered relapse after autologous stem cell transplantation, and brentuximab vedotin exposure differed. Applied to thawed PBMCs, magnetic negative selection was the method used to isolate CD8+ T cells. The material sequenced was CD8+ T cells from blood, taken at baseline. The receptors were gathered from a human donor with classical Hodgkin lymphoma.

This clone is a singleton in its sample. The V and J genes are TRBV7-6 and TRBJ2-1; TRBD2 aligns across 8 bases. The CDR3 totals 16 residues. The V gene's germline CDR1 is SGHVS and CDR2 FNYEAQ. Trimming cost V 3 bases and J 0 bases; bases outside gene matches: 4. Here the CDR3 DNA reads TGTGCCAGCAGCTTTATAGCGGGACACTCCTACAATGAGCAGTTCTTC. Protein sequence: CASSFIAGHSYNEQFF.

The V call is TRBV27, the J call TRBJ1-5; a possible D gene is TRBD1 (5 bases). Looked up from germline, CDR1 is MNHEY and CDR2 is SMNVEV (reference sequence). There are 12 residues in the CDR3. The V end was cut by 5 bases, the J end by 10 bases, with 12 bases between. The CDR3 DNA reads TGTGCCAGCAGTCCTTCGGGGCACCCCCAGCATTTT. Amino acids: CASSPSGHPQHF.

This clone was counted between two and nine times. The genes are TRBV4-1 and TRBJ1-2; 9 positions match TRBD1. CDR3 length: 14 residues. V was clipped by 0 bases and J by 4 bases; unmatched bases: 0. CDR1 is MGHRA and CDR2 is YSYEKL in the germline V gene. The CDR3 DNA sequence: TGCGCCAGCAGCCAAGAGACAGGGGGCTATGGCTACACCTTC. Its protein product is CASSQETGGYGYTF.

The DNA of the CDR3 is TGTGCCACCAGCTTTTCCGCAGGAGACTGGACATTCGAAAAACTGTTTTTT. Protein product: CATSFSAGDWTFEKLFF. The chain recombines TRBV15 with TRBJ1-4; D possibly corresponds to TRBD1 (5 bases). There are 17 residues in the CDR3. The germline gives CDR1 LNHNV, CDR2 YYDKDF (reference sequence). V was clipped by 5 bases and J by 8 bases, with 24 bases between them.

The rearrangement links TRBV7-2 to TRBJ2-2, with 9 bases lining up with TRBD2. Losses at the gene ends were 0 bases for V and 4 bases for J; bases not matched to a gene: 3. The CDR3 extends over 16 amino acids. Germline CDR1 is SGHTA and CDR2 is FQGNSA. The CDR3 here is CASSLALAGSTGELFF. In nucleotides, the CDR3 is TGTGCCAGCAGCTTAGCGCTAGCGGGGAGCACCGGGGAGCTGTTTTTT.

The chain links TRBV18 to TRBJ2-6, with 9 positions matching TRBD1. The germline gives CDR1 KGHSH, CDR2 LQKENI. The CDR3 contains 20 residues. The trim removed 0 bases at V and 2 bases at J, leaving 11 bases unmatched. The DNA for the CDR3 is TGTGCCAGCTCACCACCAACTCCGGCGACAGGGGGTCCTGGGGCCAACGTCCTGACTTTC. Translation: CASSPPTPATGGPGANVLTF.